This T cell receptor beta chain is from a study of blood T cell repertoires in COVID-19. Assay used: immunoSEQ multiplex PCR; TCRdb lists only in-frame clones, some missing. The table has 300,000 or so clones, roughly 90% seen once; the top ten hold roughly 1%. V was pared by 1 base and J by 5 bases, with 4 bases of the junction left unmatched. Germline V lookup: CDR1 SQVTM, CDR2 ANQGSEA. CDR3 length equals 14 residues. The chain couples TRBV29-1 to TRBJ1-1, with 10 positions matching TRBD1. Input material: PBMCs or T cells enriched from blood (not recorded which). This sequence was found in a woman aged 25 to 39 who had recovered from COVID-19. The CDR3 is CSVEVGQGVTEAFF. CDR3 nucleotide sequence: TGCAGCGTTGAAGTAGGACAGGGGGTTACTGAAGCTTTCTTT.